These T cell receptor beta chains were read from a single sample in a study of T cell responses to AZD1222 COVID-19 vaccine. Data came from immunoSEQ multiplex PCR; TCRdb stores just in-frame clones and leaves some out. The sample carries more than 110,000 clones, over 90% recorded once. The sequencing here drew on peripheral blood, taken on day 0 of AZD1222 vaccination. The receptors were sampled from an adult in good health. Both conserved end residues are part of each CDR3. The order of the fields is J gene, D gene, V gene, clone size, CDR3 protein, CDR3 DNA. A D gene is named only where the DNA matches it firmly. The size entry is marked missing in some rows and otherwise reads once, few, many or a size class.

TRBJ2-1	TRBD2	TRBV9	.	CASSVRSLAGHNEQFF	TGTGCCAGCAGCGTAAGGTCACTAGCGGGACACAATGAGCAGTTCTTC
TRBJ1-1	.	TRBV19	.	CASSTVRANTEAFF	TGTGCCAGTAGTACCGTCAGGGCGAACACTGAAGCTTTCTTT
TRBJ2-2	.	TRBV9	.	CASSVTGTTGELFF	TGTGCCAGCAGCGTCACAGGGACGACCGGGGAGCTGTTTTTT
TRBJ2-1	.	TRBV7-2	.	CASSLAGTYNEQFF	TGTGCCAGCAGCTTAGCCGGGACCTACAATGAGCAGTTCTTC
TRBJ2-7	.	TRBV27	.	CASRETGSATYEQYF	TGTGCCAGCAGAGAAACAGGTTCCGCTACCTACGAGCAGTACTTC
TRBJ1-5	TRBD1	TRBV7-9	.	CASSRTGQGNQPQHF	TGTGCCAGCAGCCGCACGGGACAGGGCAATCAGCCCCAGCATTTT
TRBJ2-1	.	TRBV5-4	.	CASSSMGDNEQFF	TGTGCCAGCAGCTCCATGGGCGACAATGAGCAGTTCTTC
TRBJ1-4	.	TRBV30	.	CAWDSSNEKLFF	TGTGCCTGGGACAGCTCTAATGAAAAACTGTTTTTT
TRBJ2-7	TRBD2	TRBV6-5	.	CASSFDASGSMYEQYF	TGTGCCAGCAGTTTCGACGCTAGCGGGAGTATGTACGAGCAGTACTTC
TRBJ1-2	TRBD1	TRBV29-1	.	CSVVAPRQGGRVGYTF	TGCAGCGTTGTTGCCCCTCGACAGGGAGGAAGAGTTGGCTACACCTTC
TRBJ1-6	.	TRBV5-1	once	CASSRRGDKDSPLHF	TGCGCCAGCAGCCGGAGGGGGGACAAGGATTCACCCCTCCACTTT
TRBJ2-3	.	TRBV6-5	.	CASSYSMSRADTQYF	TGTGCCAGCAGTTACTCGATGAGCAGGGCAGATACGCAGTATTTT
TRBJ1-2	.	TRBV6-5	.	CASSRATGPYGYTF	TGTGCCAGCAGTAGGGCTACGGGGCCGTATGGCTACACCTTC
TRBJ1-2	.	TRBV18	.	CASSSTKANYGYTF	TGTGCCAGCTCGTCGACAAAAGCGAACTATGGCTACACCTTC
TRBJ2-2	.	TRBV9	.	CASTAAGTNTGELFF	TGTGCCAGCACAGCGGCAGGAACGAACACCGGGGAGCTGTTTTTT
TRBJ2-1	TRBD2	TRBV5-1	.	CASSLMAGGPDEQFF	TGCGCCAGCAGCTTGATGGCGGGAGGGCCGGATGAGCAGTTCTTC
TRBJ2-7	TRBD2	TRBV7-9	once	CASSLARGTSESYEQYF	TGTGCCAGCAGCTTAGCGAGAGGGACTAGCGAATCCTACGAGCAGTACTTC
TRBJ1-2	.	TRBV30	.	CAWSGPGQRKANYGYTF	TGTGCCTGGAGTGGCCCCGGACAGAGGAAAGCTAACTATGGCTACACCTTC
TRBJ2-5	TRBD2	TRBV7-9	.	CASSSPGLAFQETQYF	TGTGCCAGCAGCTCCCCGGGACTAGCGTTCCAAGAGACCCAGTACTTC
TRBJ1-5	.	TRBV7-8	.	CASSLAPNQPQHF	TGTGCCAGCAGCTTAGCGCCCAATCAGCCCCAGCATTTT
TRBJ1-2	.	TRBV7-9	.	CASSLGSGYTF	TGTGCCAGCAGCTTAGGTTCCGGCTACACCTTC
TRBJ1-1	.	TRBV29-1	.	CSVPGQPNTEAFF	TGCAGCGTCCCTGGACAGCCGAACACTGAAGCTTTCTTT
TRBJ1-1	TRBD1	TRBV19	.	CASSIDRGTEAFF	TGTGCCAGTAGTATTGACAGGGGGACTGAAGCTTTCTTT
TRBJ2-3	TRBD2	TRBV5-1	once	CASSLLASGSTDTQYF	TGCGCCAGCAGCTTGCTCGCTAGCGGCAGCACAGATACGCAGTATTTT
TRBJ1-1	.	TRBV30	.	CAWKQRMNTEAFF	TGTGCCTGGAAACAGAGAATGAACACTGAAGCTTTCTTT
TRBJ2-1	TRBD2	TRBV11-2	.	CASSFTAGAYNEQFF	TGTGCCAGCAGCTTTACAGCGGGGGCGTACAATGAGCAGTTCTTC
TRBJ2-3	.	TRBV7-9	.	CASSLSLGTDTQYF	TGTGCCAGCAGCTTATCCTTAGGGACAGATACGCAGTATTTT
TRBJ2-7	.	TRBV12-3/TRBV12-4	.	CASSFSGASEQYF	TGTGCCAGCAGTTTCTCGGGGGCTTCCGAGCAGTACTTC
TRBJ2-1	TRBD2	TRBV6-5	.	CASALAATYNEQFF	TGTGCCAGTGCTCTAGCGGCTACCTACAATGAGCAGTTCTTC
TRBJ1-4	.	TRBV7-9	.	CASSLAGTNEKLFF	TGTGCCAGCAGCTTAGCGGGAACTAATGAAAAACTGTTTTTT
TRBJ1-4	.	TRBV5-1	once	CASSLGLLNEKLFF	TGCGCCAGCAGCCTGGGACTGTTAAATGAAAAACTGTTTTTT
TRBJ2-1	.	TRBV5-4	.	CASSLAGGNEQFF	TGTGCCAGCAGCTTGGCTGGAGGTAATGAGCAGTTCTTC
TRBJ2-7	.	TRBV19	.	CASSHRYEQYF	TGTGCCAGTAGTCACAGATACGAGCAGTACTTC
TRBJ1-5	TRBD1	TRBV19	.	CASRAPGQFNQPQHF	TGTGCCAGTAGGGCCCCGGGACAGTTCAATCAGCCCCAGCATTTT
TRBJ2-3	.	TRBV6-1	.	CASSEALPEGSDTQYF	TGTGCCAGCAGTGAAGCGCTTCCTGAGGGGTCAGATACGCAGTATTTT
TRBJ2-7	.	TRBV6-2/TRBV6-3	.	CASSYSRYEQYF	TGTGCCAGCAGTTACTCAAGATACGAGCAGTACTTC
TRBJ1-5	TRBD1	TRBV7-8	.	CASSPGTGGPFSNQPQHF	TGTGCCAGCAGCCCTGGGACAGGGGGACCTTTTAGCAATCAGCCCCAGCATTTT
TRBJ2-1	TRBD2	TRBV18	.	CASSPRLAGGGNNEQFF	TGTGCCAGCTCACCCAGACTAGCGGGAGGTGGAAACAATGAGCAGTTCTTC
TRBJ1-4	.	TRBV19	.	CASIGRTNEKLFF	TGTGCCAGTATAGGGCGCACTAATGAAAAACTGTTTTTT
TRBJ2-3	.	TRBV11-3	.	CASSLGETDTQYF	TGTGCCAGCAGCTTAGGGGAGACAGATACGCAGTATTTT
TRBJ2-5	.	TRBV27	.	CASSLSSSGSETQYF	TGTGCCAGCAGTTTATCGTCGTCCGGGTCGGAGACCCAGTACTTC
TRBJ2-3	TRBD2	TRBV7-8	.	CASRGTSGRTDTQYF	TGTGCCAGCAGAGGAACTAGCGGGAGGACAGATACGCAGTATTTT
TRBJ1-3	.	TRBV7-7	once	CASSLTGGDGNTIYF	TGTGCCAGCAGTCTTACAGGAGGTGATGGAAACACCATATATTTT
TRBJ2-1	.	TRBV7-8	.	CASSSSRGVDEQFF	TGTGCCAGCAGCTCGTCCCGGGGTGTAGATGAGCAGTTCTTC
TRBJ1-6	TRBD1	TRBV24-1	few	CATRDRGFSPLHF	TGTGCCACCCGGGACAGGGGATTTTCACCCCTCCACTTT
TRBJ1-2	.	TRBV9	.	CASSVGAGNYGYTF	TGTGCCAGCAGCGTAGGTGCGGGGAACTATGGCTACACCTTC
TRBJ1-1	.	TRBV6-4	.	CASLDRNTEAFF	TGTGCCAGCTTGGACAGGAACACTGAAGCTTTCTTT
TRBJ2-7	.	TRBV7-9	.	CASSATGEYEQYF	TGTGCCAGCAGCGCGACAGGTGAATACGAGCAGTACTTC
TRBJ1-2	.	TRBV7-9	.	CASSLESDYGYTF	TGTGCCAGCAGCTTAGAGTCTGACTATGGCTACACCTTC
TRBJ2-1	TRBD2	TRBV7-3	.	CASSLGAGGPNEQFF	TGTGCCAGCAGCTTAGGAGCGGGAGGGCCGAATGAGCAGTTCTTC
TRBJ2-7	.	TRBV12-2	.	CASRSGGGPSASSYEQYF	TGTGCAAGTCGCTCAGGGGGAGGTCCTAGCGCGAGCTCCTACGAGCAGTACTTC
TRBJ1-2	.	TRBV12-3/TRBV12-4	few	CASSFSQGYTF	TGTGCCAGCAGTTTTAGTCAGGGCTACACCTTC
TRBJ1-2	TRBD1	TRBV27	.	CASSLTGQRNGYTF	TGTGCCAGCAGTTTGACAGGGCAGAGGAATGGCTACACCTTC
TRBJ1-6	.	TRBV5-4	.	CASSFEFVASPLHF	TGTGCCAGCAGCTTTGAGTTCGTCGCTTCACCCCTCCACTTT